These 22 T cell receptor beta chains originate from one sample sequenced in a study of blood T cell repertoires in COVID-19 (dated by TCRdb to 2020 to 2021). The library relied on the immunoSEQ multiplex PCR assay. TCRdb's version of the immuneACCESS table is confined to in-frame rearrangements and falls short of the full clone set. An unresolved V gene accounts for under half of the shortfall where checked; the remainder is of unknown origin. The sample table lists over 130,000 clones, about four fifths of them with a count of one. Roughly 2.3% of the sample goes to the ten largest clones. The sequenced material came from peripheral blood. The receptors shown here come from a man aged 65-85 years with acute or convalescent COVID-19.

The chain couples TRBV11-2 to TRBJ1-1; 7 nucleotides agree with TRBD1. CDR1 and CDR2 (germline): SGHAT, FQNNGV. CDR3 length: 15 residues. Trimming at V came to 5 bases and at J to 1 base, leaving 7 bases not matched to a gene. The CDR3 DNA reads as TGTGCCAGCAGCGACGGACAGGCGACGAACACTGAAGCTTTCTTT. This codes for CASSDGQATNTEAFF.

J is TRBJ1-5 and V is TRBV18; TRBD1 matches 7 bases. Germline values: CDR1 KGHSH, CDR2 LQKENI. This CDR3 is built from 13 residues. The V and J ends lost 3 bases and 8 bases, in that order; junction bases with no gene match: 4. The CDR3, as DNA: TGTGCCAGCTCACCTGGCAGGGGGGAGCCCCAGCATTTT. This codes for CASSPGRGEPQHF.

The genes are TRBV19 and TRBJ1-2; 7 bases line up with TRBD1. CDR1 is LNHDA and CDR2 is SQIVND in the germline V gene (reference sequence). The CDR3 is made up of 13 amino acids. V lost 7 bases to trimming and J lost 6 bases; unmatched junction nucleotides: 8. The CDR3 loop reads CASNSDRVHGYTF. CDR3 nucleotides: TGTGCCAGTAACTCAGACAGGGTTCATGGCTACACCTTC.

The J gene is TRBJ1-5, the V gene TRBV6-5, with D unclear. Germline V gives CDR1 MNHEY, CDR2 SVGAGI. This CDR3 comprises 13 residues. The V and J ends lost 7 bases and 4 bases respectively, with 11 bases between them. Here the CDR3 reads CASTSGFNQPQHF. CDR3 coding DNA: TGTGCCAGCACTTCAGGCTTTAATCAGCCCCAGCATTTT.

The chain recombines TRBV7-9 with TRBJ2-7, with a tentative D call TRBD2 (5 bases). The CDR3 runs to 13 residues. V was shortened by 2 bases and J by 6 bases, with 11 bases between the two germline ends. The germline CDR1 and CDR2 sequences are SEHNR and FQNEAQ (reference sequence). DNA for the CDR3: TGTGCCAGCAGCTTAAACGGGAAAGTCGAGCAGTACTTC. It codes for CASSLNGKVEQYF. Supplemented by reference TRBV7-9 and TRBJ2-7, the full variable domain reads DTGVSQNPRHKITKRGQNVTFRCDPISEHNRLYWYRQTLGQGPEFLTYFQNEAQLEKSRLLSDRFSAERPKGSFSTLEIQRTEQGDSAMYLCASSLNGKVEQYFGPGTRLTVT.

This chain joins TRBV19 and TRBJ2-7; no clear D gene. This CDR3 is 14 amino acids long. V was trimmed by 1 base and J by 7 bases, leaving 14 bases between them. The germline V gene encodes CDR1 LNHDA and CDR2 SQIVND (reference sequence). In DNA form, the CDR3 reads TGTGCCAGTAGTATAGTGTCTGGAAAACAGGAGCAGTACTTC. This gives the protein CASSIVSGKQEQYF. Supplemented by reference TRBV19 and TRBJ2-7, the full variable domain reads DGGITQSPKYLFRKEGQNVTLSCEQNLNHDAMYWYRQDPGQGLRLIYYSQIVNDFQKGDIAEGYSVSREKKESFPLTVTSAQKNPTAFYLCASSIVSGKQEQYFGPGTRLTVT.

The gene calls are TRBV19 and TRBJ2-1; the match to TRBD2 covers 11 bases. The CDR3 contains 16 residues. CDR1 is LNHDA, CDR2 SQIVND, per germline (reference sequence). The V and J ends lost 7 bases and 7 bases, in that order; junction bases with no gene match: 12. The CDR3 DNA sequence: TGTGCCAGTACCTCGGATGGGCTAGCGGGAGGTAATGAGCAGTTCTTC. It encodes CASTSDGLAGGNEQFF.

The V gene is TRBV15, the J gene TRBJ2-2; 11 nucleotides align to TRBD2. CDR3 length equals 15 residues. The trim removed 1 base at V and 9 bases at J, leaving 4 bases unmatched. Germline V gives CDR1 LNHNV, CDR2 YYDKDF (reference sequence). The CDR3 DNA sequence: TGTGCCACCAGCAGAGTACTAGCGGGAGTAAGGGAGCTGTTTTTT. Residues: CATSRVLAGVRELFF. Complete variable domain (other parts from reference TRBV15 and TRBJ2-2): DAMVIQNPRYQVTQFGKPVTLSCSQTLNHNVMYWYQQKSSQAPKLLFHYYDKDFNNEADTPDNFQSRRPNTSFCFLDIRSPGLGDTAMYLCATSRVLAGVRELFFGEGSRLTVL.

The J gene is TRBJ1-2, the V gene TRBV28; maybe TRBD1 (6 bases). The CDR3 is 15 amino acids. V lost 6 bases, J lost 0 bases, and 14 bases lay in between. Per the germline V gene, CDR1 is MDHEN and CDR2 is SYDVKM. The DNA for the CDR3 is TGTGCCAGCAGGCCGGGACATGTAGCTAACTATGGCTACACCTTC. Its protein is CASRPGHVANYGYTF.

The chain has TRBV2 and TRBJ2-5; TRBD2 matches at 11 bases. Unmatched junction bases numbered 9, after V lost 6 bases and J lost 3 bases. Germline V gene sequence: CDR1 SNHLY, CDR2 FYNNEI. This CDR3 has 16 residues. The CDR3 DNA is TGTGCCAGCAGCCCTAGCGGGGGGTTATTAAAAGAGACCCAGTACTTC. Encoded protein: CASSPSGGLLKETQYF. Variable domain in full (rest from reference TRBV2 and TRBJ2-5): EPEVTQTPSHQVTQMGQEVILRCVPISNHLYFYWYRQILGQKVEFLVSFYNNEISEKSEIFDDQFSVERPDGSNFTLKIRSTKLEDSAMYFCASSPSGGLLKETQYFGPGTRLLVL.

This clone was detected once. The chain combines TRBV9 with TRBJ2-1; maybe TRBD1 (7 bases). Trimming took 4 bases from V and 5 from J, leaving 13 bases between them. The germline V gene has CDR1 SGDLS and CDR2 YYNGEE. This CDR3 region has 14 residues. The CDR3 protein is CASSPRGAHNEQFF. For the CDR3, the DNA is TGTGCCAGCAGCCCCAGGGGGGCCCACAATGAGCAGTTCTTC.

The chain employs TRBV4-1 and TRBJ1-4; the D is unclear. CDR3 size: 15 residues. The germline V gene encodes CDR1 MGHRA and CDR2 YSYEKL. V lost 2 bases and J 5 bases, leaving 12 bases between the germline ends. The CDR3 coding sequence is TGCGCCAGCAGCCAACGTTCTCAGGCAAATGAAAAACTGTTTTTT. Its translation: CASSQRSQANEKLFF.

The rearrangement links TRBV11-2 to TRBJ2-5, with 11 bases lining up with TRBD2. CDR1 and CDR2 (germline): SGHAT, FQNNGV. V lost 3 bases, J lost 5 bases, and 5 bases stayed unmatched. This CDR3 comprises 15 residues. For the CDR3, the DNA is TGTGCCAGCAGCTTTACTAGCGGGAGTCGGGAGACCCAGTACTTC. It translates to CASSFTSGSRETQYF.

This chain connects TRBV5-1 to TRBJ2-1; maybe TRBD2 (6 bases). V lost 0 bases and J 7 bases, leaving 14 bases between the germline ends. The CDR3 is made up of 15 amino acids. The germline V gene has CDR1 SGHRS and CDR2 YFSETQ. CDR3 DNA sequence: TGCGCCAGCAGCTTGGGAGGGACTTATTTGAATGAGCAGTTCTTC. It is translated as CASSLGGTYLNEQFF.

The chain links TRBV29-1 to TRBJ2-5; D gene unclear. This CDR3 has 10 amino acids. CDR1 and CDR2 (germline): SQVTM, ANQGSEA. V gave up 2 bases and J gave up 5 bases, with 3 bases separating them. The DNA for the CDR3 is TGCAGCGTTGAAACTGAGACCCAGTACTTC. It yields the protein CSVETETQYF.

This chain joins TRBV7-2 and TRBJ1-5; D gene unclear. The length of the CDR3 is 14 residues. V lost 5 bases and J lost 1, with 9 bases in between. Germline values: CDR1 SGHTA, CDR2 FQGNSA. CDR3 protein: CASSPRGSNQPQHF. Here the CDR3 DNA reads TGTGCCAGCAGCCCCCGCGGAAGCAATCAGCCCCAGCATTTT.

The V call is TRBV4-1, the J call TRBJ1-2, with 8 bases identical to TRBD1. With V trimmed by 3 bases and J by 2 bases, 5 bases remained unmatched. The germline CDR1 and CDR2 sequences are MGHRA and YSYEKL. CDR3 size: 15 residues. CDR3 nucleotides: TGCGCCAGCAGCCATCAGCAGGGGGCGAACTATGGCTACACCTTC. This codes for CASSHQQGANYGYTF.

The genes are TRBV6-1 and TRBJ1-5; D remains unclear. This CDR3 comprises 17 residues. Deletions cut 3 bases from V and 0 bases from J, with 15 bases between. Germline CDR1 MNHNS, CDR2 SASEGT. DNA of the CDR3: TGTGCCAGCAGTGACCCCAGGCAGACTAATAGCAATCAGCCCCAGCATTTT. It codes for CASSDPRQTNSNQPQHF.

V gene TRBV18 combines with J gene TRBJ2-3; D gene uncertain. The V end was cut by 0 bases, the J end by 2 bases, with 12 bases between. The CDR3 is 16 amino acids. The germline V gene encodes CDR1 KGHSH and CDR2 LQKENI. In DNA, the CDR3 is TGTGCCAGCTCACCACCCTCTGGGTTAGCCACAGATACGCAGTATTTT. It specifies CASSPPSGLATDTQYF.

The J gene is TRBJ1-5, the V gene TRBV6-1; D might be TRBD1 (5 bases). The CDR3 totals 14 residues. Trimming cost V 2 bases and J 5 bases, with 10 bases left between them. Germline V gives CDR1 MNHNS, CDR2 SASEGT. The CDR3 loop reads CASSEWGEDQPQHF. DNA for the CDR3: TGTGCCAGCAGTGAATGGGGGGAGGATCAGCCCCAGCATTTT.

Worth noting for this clone: At one end the junction does not follow the germline gene, possibly because of a read error. The J gene is TRBJ2-1, the V gene TRBV7-7; D perhaps matches TRBD2 (6 bases). Germline loops: CDR1 SSHAT, CDR2 FNYEAQ (reference sequence). The CDR3 consists of 14 residues. CDR3 loop: CASSLTGVGNEQFF. DNA of the CDR3: TGTGCTAGCAGCTTAACGGGAGTCGGCAATGAGCAGTTCTTC.

V usage is TRBV29-1 and J usage is TRBJ1-1; 8 positions match TRBD1. With 7 bases clipped from V and 3 bases from J, the junction kept 7 bases outside the gene matches. This CDR3 is built from 13 residues. Germline CDR1 and CDR2: SQVTM and ANQGSEA. CDR3 coding DNA: TGCAGCGCGGACAGGGAGAGGGACACTGAAGCTTTCTTT. Protein product: CSADRERDTEAFF. The whole variable domain, filled in from reference TRBV29-1 and TRBJ1-1, reads SAVISQKPSRDICQRGTSLTIQCQVDSQVTMMFWYRQQPGQSLTLIATANQGSEATYESGFVIDKFPISRPNLTFSTLTVSNMSPEDSSIYLCSADRERDTEAFFGQGTRLTVV.